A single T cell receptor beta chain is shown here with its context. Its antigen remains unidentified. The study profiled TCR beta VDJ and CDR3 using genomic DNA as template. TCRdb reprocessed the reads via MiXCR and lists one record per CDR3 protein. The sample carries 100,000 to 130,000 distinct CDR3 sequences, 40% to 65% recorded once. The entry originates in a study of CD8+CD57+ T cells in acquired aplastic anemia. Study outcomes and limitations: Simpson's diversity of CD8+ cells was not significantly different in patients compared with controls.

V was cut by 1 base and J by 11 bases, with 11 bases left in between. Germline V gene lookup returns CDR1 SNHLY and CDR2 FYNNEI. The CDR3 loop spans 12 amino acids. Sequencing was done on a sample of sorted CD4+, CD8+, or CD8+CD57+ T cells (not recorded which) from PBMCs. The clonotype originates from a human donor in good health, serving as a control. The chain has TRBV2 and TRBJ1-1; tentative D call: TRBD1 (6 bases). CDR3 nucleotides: TGTGCCAGCAGTGAAGGGGCAGGGGTTGCTTTCTTT. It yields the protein CASSEGAGVAFF.